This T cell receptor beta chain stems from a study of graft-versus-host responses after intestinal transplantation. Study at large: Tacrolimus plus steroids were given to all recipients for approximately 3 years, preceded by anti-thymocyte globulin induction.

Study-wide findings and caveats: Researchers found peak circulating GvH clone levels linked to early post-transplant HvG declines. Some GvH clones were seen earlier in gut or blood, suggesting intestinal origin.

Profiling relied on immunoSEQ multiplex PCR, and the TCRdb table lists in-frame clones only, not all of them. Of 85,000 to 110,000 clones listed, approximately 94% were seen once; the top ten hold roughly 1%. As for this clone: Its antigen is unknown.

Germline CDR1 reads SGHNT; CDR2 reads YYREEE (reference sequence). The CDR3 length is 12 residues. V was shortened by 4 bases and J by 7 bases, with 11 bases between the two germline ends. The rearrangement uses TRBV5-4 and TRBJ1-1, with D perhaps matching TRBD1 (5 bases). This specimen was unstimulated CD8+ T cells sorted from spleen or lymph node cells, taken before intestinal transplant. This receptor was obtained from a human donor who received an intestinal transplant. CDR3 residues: CASSDTGGEAFF. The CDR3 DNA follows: TGTGCCAGCAGCGATACGGGGGGTGAAGCTTTCTTT.